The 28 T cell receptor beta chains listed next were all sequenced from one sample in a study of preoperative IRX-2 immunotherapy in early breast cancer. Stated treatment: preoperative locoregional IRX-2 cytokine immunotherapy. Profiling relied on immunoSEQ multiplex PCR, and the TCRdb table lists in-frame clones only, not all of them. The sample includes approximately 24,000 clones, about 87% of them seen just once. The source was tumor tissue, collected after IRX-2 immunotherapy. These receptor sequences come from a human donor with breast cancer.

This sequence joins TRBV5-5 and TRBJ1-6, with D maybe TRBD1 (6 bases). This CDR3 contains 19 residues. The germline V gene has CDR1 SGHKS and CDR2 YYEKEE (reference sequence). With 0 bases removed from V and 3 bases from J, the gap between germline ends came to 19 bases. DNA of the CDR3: TGTGCCAGCAGCTTGGGGACAGCGGAGGCTGGTAGCTATAATTCACCCCTCCACTTT. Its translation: CASSLGTAEAGSYNSPLHF.

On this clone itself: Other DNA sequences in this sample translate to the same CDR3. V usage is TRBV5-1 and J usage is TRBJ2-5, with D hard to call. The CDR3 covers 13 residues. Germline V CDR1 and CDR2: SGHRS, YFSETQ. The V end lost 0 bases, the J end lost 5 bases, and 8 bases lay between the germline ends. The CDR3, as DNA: TGCGCCAGCAGCTTGGCCTTAGGGGAGACCCAGTACTTC. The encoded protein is CASSLALGETQYF.

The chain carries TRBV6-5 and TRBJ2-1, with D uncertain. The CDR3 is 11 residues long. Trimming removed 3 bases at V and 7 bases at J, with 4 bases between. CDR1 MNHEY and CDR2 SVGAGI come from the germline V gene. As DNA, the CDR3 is TGTGCCAGCAGTTATAATAATGAGCAGTTCTTC. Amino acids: CASSYNNEQFF.

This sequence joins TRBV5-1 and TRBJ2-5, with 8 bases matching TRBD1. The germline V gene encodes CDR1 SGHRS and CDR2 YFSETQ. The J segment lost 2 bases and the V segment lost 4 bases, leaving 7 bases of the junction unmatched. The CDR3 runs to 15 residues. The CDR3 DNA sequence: TGCGCCAGCAGCAAGTCCGGGACAGGTCAAGAGACCCAGTACTTC. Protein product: CASSKSGTGQETQYF.

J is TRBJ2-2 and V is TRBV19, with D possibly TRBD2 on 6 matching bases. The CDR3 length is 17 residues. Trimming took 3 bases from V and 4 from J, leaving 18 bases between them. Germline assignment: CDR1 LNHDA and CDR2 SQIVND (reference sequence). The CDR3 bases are TGTGCCAGTAGTATGGGCGTTGGGCAGGGAGGCACCGGGGAGCTGTTTTTT. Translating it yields CASSMGVGQGGTGELFF.

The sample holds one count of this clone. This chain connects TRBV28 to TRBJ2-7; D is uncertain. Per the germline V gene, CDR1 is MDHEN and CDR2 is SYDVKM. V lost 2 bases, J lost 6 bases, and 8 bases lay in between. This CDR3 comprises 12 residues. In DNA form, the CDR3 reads TGTGCCAGCAGTTTAACCCGCGGCGAGCAGTACGTC. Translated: CASSLTRGEQYV.

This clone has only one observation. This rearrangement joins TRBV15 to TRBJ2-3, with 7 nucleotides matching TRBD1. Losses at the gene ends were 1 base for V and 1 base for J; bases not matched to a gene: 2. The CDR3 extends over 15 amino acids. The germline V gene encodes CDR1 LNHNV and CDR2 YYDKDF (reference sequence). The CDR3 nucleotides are TGTGCCACCAGCAGAGGTCAGGGGGGCACAGATACGCAGTATTTT. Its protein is CATSRGQGGTDTQYF. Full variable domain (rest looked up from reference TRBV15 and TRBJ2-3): DAMVIQNPRYQVTQFGKPVTLSCSQTLNHNVMYWYQQKSSQAPKLLFHYYDKDFNNEADTPDNFQSRRPNTSFCFLDIRSPGLGDTAMYLCATSRGQGGTDTQYFGPGTRLTVL.

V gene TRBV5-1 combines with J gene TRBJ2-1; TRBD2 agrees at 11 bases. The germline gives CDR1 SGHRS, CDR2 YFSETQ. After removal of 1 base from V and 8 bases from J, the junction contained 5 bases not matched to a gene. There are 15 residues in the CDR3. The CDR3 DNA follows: TGCGCCAGCAGCTTGACTAGCGGGGGTGGGCATGAGCAGTTCTTC. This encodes CASSLTSGGGHEQFF.

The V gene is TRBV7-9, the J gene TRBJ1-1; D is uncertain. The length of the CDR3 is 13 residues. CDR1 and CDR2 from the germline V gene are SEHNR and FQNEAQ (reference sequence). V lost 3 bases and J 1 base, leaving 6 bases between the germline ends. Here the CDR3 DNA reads TGTGCCAGCAGCTTCCCAAGGAACACTGAAGCTTTCTTT. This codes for CASSFPRNTEAFF.

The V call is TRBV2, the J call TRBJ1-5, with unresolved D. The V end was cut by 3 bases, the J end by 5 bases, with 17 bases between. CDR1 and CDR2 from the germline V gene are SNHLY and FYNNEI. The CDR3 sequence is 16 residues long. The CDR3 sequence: CASSDLGSSTDQPQHF. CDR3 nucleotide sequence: TGTGCCAGCAGTGATTTGGGGTCATCCACGGATCAGCCCCAGCATTTT.

The CDR3 coding sequence is TGTGCCAGCTCACCAGGGACAGAAGCCTACGAGCAGTACTTC. Protein: CASSPGTEAYEQYF. The chain links TRBV18 to TRBJ2-7, with 7 bases identical to TRBD1. Per germline, CDR1 KGHSH and CDR2 LQKENI. CDR3 length: 14 residues. V lost 2 bases and J lost 2; bases outside the gene matches: 3.

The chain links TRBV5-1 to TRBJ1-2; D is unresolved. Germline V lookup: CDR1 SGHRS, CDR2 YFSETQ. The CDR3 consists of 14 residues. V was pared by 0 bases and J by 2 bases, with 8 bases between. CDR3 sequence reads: CASSLAASNYGYTF. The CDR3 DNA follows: TGCGCCAGCAGCTTGGCCGCAAGCAACTATGGCTACACCTTC.

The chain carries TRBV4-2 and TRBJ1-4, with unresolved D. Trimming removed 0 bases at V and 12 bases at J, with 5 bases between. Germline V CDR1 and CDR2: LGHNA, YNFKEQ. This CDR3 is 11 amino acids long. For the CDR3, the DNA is TGTGCCAGCAGCCAAGATGGGGAACTGTTTTTT. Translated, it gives CASSQDGELFF.

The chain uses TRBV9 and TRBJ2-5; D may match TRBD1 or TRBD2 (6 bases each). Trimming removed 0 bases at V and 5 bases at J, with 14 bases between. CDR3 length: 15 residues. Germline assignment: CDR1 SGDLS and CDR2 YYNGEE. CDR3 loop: CASSVAGATGETQYF. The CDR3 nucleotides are TGTGCCAGCAGCGTAGCGGGGGCTACTGGGGAGACCCAGTACTTC. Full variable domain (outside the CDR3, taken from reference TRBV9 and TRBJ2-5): DSGVTQTPKHLITATGQRVTLRCSPRSGDLSVYWYQQSLDQGLQFLIQYYNGEERAKGNILERFSAQQFPDLHSELNLSSLELGDSALYFCASSVAGATGETQYFGPGTRLLVL.

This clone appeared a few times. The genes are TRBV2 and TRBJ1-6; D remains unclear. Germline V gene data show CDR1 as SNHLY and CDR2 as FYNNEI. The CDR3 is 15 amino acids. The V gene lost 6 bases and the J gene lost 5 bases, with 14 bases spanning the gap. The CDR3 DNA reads TGTGCCAGCAGGGCAGGTTCGAGTGATAATTCACCCCTCCACTTT. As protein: CASRAGSSDNSPLHF.

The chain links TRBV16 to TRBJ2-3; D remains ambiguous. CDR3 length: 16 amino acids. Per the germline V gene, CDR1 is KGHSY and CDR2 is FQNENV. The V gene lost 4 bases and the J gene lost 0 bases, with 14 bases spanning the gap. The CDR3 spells CASSPTTPTSTDTQYF. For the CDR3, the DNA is TGTGCCAGCAGCCCTACTACACCTACTAGCACAGATACGCAGTATTTT.

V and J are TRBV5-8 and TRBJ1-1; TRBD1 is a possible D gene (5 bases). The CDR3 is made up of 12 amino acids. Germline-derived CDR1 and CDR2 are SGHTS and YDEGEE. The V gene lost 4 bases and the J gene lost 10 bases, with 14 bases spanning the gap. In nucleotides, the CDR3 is TGTGCCAGCAGCATTGGGGGGAGTGGAGCTTTCTTT. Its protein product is CASSIGGSGAFF. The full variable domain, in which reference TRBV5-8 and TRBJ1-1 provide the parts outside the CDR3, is EAGVTQSPTHLIKTRGQQATLRCSPISGHTSVYWYQQALGLGLQFLLWYDEGEERNRGNFPPRFSGRQFPNYSSELNVNALELEDSALYLCASSIGGSGAFFGQGTRLTVV.

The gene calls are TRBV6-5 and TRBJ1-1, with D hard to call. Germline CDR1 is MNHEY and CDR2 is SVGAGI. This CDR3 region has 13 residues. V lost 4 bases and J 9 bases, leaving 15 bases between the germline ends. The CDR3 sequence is CASSFRVLEKAFF. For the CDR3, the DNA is TGTGCCAGCAGTTTTAGGGTACTTGAAAAAGCTTTCTTT.

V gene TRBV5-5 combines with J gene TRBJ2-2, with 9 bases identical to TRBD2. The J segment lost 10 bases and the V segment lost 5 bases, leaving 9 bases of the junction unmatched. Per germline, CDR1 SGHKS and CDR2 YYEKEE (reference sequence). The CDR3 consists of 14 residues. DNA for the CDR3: TGTGCCAGCAGTTGGCGGACTAGCGTAGAGGAGCTGTTTTTT. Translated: CASSWRTSVEELFF.

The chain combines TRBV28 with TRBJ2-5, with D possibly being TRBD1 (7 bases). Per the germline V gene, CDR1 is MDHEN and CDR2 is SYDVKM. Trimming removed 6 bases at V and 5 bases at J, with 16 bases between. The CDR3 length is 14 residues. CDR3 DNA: TGTGCCAGCAGACTGACAGGGAGGTGGGAGACCCAGTACTTC. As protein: CASRLTGRWETQYF.

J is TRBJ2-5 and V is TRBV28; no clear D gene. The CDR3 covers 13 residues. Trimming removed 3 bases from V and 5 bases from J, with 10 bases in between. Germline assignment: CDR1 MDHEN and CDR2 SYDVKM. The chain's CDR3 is CASSFVPRETQYF. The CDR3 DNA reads TGTGCCAGCAGTTTCGTCCCTCGCGAGACCCAGTACTTC.

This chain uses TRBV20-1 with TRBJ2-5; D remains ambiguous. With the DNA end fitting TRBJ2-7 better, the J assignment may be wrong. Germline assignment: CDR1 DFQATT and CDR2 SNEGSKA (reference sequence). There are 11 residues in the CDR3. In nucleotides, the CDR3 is TGCAGTGCTAGGTTTAGTAGCGAGCAGTACTTC. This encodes CSARFSSEQYF.

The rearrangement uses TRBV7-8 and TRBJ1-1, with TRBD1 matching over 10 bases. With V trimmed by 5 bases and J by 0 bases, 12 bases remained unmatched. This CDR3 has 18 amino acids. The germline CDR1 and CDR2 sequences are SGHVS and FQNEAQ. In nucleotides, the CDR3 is TGTGCCAGCAGCCGCAGGGACAGGGGAACTACCATGAACACTGAAGCTTTCTTT. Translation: CASSRRDRGTTMNTEAFF.

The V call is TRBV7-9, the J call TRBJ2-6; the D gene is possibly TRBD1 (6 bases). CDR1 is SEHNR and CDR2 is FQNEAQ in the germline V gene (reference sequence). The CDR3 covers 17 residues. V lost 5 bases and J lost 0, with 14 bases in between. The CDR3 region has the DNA TGTGCCAGCAGCCGCCGGCGGACAGTCTCTGGGGCCAACGTCCTGACTTTC. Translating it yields CASSRRRTVSGANVLTF.

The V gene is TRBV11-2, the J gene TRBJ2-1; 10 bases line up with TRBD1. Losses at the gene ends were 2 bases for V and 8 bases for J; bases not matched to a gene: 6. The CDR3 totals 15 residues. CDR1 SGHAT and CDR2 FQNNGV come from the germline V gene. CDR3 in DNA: TGTGCCAGCAGCTTACCGGGACAGGGGCCCTATGAGCAGTTCTTC. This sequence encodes CASSLPGQGPYEQFF.

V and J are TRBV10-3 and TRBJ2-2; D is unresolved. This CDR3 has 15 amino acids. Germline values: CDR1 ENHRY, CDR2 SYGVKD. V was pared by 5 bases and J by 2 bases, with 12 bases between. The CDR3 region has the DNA TGTGCCATCAGTTCCCAAGGGTTAAACACCGGGGAGCTGTTTTTT. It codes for CAISSQGLNTGELFF.

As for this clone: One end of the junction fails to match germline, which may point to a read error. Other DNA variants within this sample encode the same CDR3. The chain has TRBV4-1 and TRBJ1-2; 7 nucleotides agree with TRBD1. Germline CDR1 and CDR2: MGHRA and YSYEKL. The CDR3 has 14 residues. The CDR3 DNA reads TGTGCCAGCACCCCTGCAGGGGGGCGCGATGGCTACACCTTC. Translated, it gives CASTPAGGRDGYTF.

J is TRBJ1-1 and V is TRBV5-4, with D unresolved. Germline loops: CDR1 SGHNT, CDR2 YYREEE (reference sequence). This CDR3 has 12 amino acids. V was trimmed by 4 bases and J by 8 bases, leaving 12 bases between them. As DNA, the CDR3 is TGTGCCAGCAGCCCTTGGAGCGGGGAAGCTTTCTTT. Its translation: CASSPWSGEAFF.